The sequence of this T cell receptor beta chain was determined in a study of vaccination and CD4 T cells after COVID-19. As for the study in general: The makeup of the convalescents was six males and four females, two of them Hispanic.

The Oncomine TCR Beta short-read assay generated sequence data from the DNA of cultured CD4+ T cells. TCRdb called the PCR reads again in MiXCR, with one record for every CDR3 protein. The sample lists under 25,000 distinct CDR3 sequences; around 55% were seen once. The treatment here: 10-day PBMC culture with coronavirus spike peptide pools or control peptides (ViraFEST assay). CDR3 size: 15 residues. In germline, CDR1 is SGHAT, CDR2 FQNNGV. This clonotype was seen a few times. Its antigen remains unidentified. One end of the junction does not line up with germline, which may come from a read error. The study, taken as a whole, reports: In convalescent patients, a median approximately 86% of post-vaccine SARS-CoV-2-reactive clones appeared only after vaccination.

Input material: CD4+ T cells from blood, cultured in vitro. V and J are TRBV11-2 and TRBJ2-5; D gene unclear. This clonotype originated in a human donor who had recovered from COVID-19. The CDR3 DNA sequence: TGCGCCAGCAGCCAAGAGCCAGGTCCTCAAGAGACCCAGTACTTC. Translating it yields CASSQEPGPQETQYF.